These 26 T cell receptor beta chains share one sample of origin, sequenced in a study of radiation and T cells in renal cell carcinoma. Sequenced by immunoSEQ multiplex PCR; TCRdb stores in-frame clones only, minus some. The sample lists about 20,000 clones; around two thirds were seen once. Stated treatment: 15 Gy SBRT to primary tumor, nephrectomy 4 weeks later. The sample here was tumor tissue, taken from a patient whose treatment included radiotherapy and nephrectomy. The receptors shown here come from a woman in her 70s with renal cell carcinoma.

By share, this clone ranks as medium-sized. The rearrangement uses TRBV6-1 and TRBJ1-4; D is unclear. Looked up from germline, CDR1 is MNHNS and CDR2 is SASEGT. The CDR3 runs 15 residues. Deletions cut 1 base from V and 0 bases from J, with 6 bases between. Here the CDR3 DNA reads TGTGCCAGCAGTGAAGGGCTCACAACTAATGAAAAACTGTTTTTT. It specifies CASSEGLTTNEKLFF.

The chain employs TRBV6-6 and TRBJ2-3; 8 bases are shared with TRBD2. The V gene's germline CDR1 is MNHNY and CDR2 SVGAGI (reference sequence). This CDR3 region has 14 residues. The J segment lost 1 base and the V segment lost 7 bases, leaving 4 bases of the junction unmatched. The CDR3 loop reads CASIWRGGTDTQYF. The CDR3 DNA sequence: TGTGCCAGCATTTGGCGGGGGGGCACAGATACGCAGTATTTT.

The rearrangement links TRBV27 to TRBJ2-1; possible D gene TRBD1, 6 bases. This CDR3 is 17 amino acids long. Germline V gene sequence: CDR1 MNHEY, CDR2 SMNVEV (reference sequence). Between the trimmed V and J ends, which lost 3 bases and 1 base, there was a span of 16 bases. The CDR3 nucleotides read TGTGCCAGCAGTTTGACAGGCAGTGTCATATCCTACAATGAGCAGTTCTTC. Protein product: CASSLTGSVISYNEQFF.

The CDR3, as DNA: TGTGCCAGCAGTTACTCCCCTTTAGGGACAGGGGAGACCCAGTACTTC. Translated: CASSYSPLGTGETQYF. This chain uses TRBV6-5 with TRBJ2-5; 9 nucleotides agree with TRBD1. CDR3 length: 16 amino acids. Germline CDR1 is MNHEY and CDR2 is SVGAGI. J gave up 5 bases and V 0 bases, and 7 bases lay outside the gene matches.

The genes are TRBV4-2 and TRBJ2-1, with 10 bases aligning to TRBD2. This CDR3 spans 16 amino acids. J was trimmed by 12 bases and V by 0 bases; bases with no gene match: 11. Germline CDR1 and CDR2: LGHNA and YNFKEQ. This CDR3 is CASSQDWELAGILQFF. The CDR3, as DNA: TGTGCCAGCAGCCAAGATTGGGAACTAGCGGGGATTCTGCAGTTCTTC.

The rearrangement uses TRBV6-1 and TRBJ1-3; 11 positions match TRBD1. The CDR3 has 15 residues. Germline CDR1 is MNHNS and CDR2 is SASEGT. Losses at the gene ends were 3 bases for V and 8 bases for J; bases not matched to a gene: 6. The DNA of the CDR3 is TGTGCCAGCAGTGATGGGACAGGGGGTATACACACCATATATTTT. Residues: CASSDGTGGIHTIYF.

The chain couples TRBV5-1 to TRBJ2-2; D remains ambiguous. Germline lookup yields CDR1 SGHRS and CDR2 YFSETQ. This CDR3 spans 12 amino acids. V was pared by 2 bases and J by 5 bases, with 4 bases between. The CDR3, as DNA: TGCGCCAGCAGCTTAGAGACCGGGGAGCTGTTTTTT. It codes for CASSLETGELFF. Complete variable domain (other parts from reference TRBV5-1 and TRBJ2-2): KAGVTQTPRYLIKTRGQQVTLSCSPISGHRSVSWYQQTPGQGLQFLFEYFSETQRNKGNFPGRFSGRQFSNSRSEMNVSTLELGDSALYLCASSLETGELFFGEGSRLTVL.

This clone turned up a few times. The chain combines TRBV28 with TRBJ1-6, with D maybe TRBD1 (6 bases). The ends were cut back, 4 bases at V and 1 base at J, with 11 bases in the middle. The CDR3 has 16 residues. Germline V lookup: CDR1 MDHEN, CDR2 SYDVKM. CDR3 coding DNA: TGTGCCAGCAGTTCCCTCAGGGGTTCCTATAATTCACCCCTCCACTTT. It codes for CASSSLRGSYNSPLHF.

The V call is TRBV30, the J call TRBJ1-2; no clear D. The CDR3 consists of 13 residues. The V end was cut by 0 bases, the J end by 3 bases, with 8 bases between. The germline V gene encodes CDR1 GTSNPN and CDR2 SVGIG (reference sequence). The CDR3 bases are TGTGCCTGGAGTGTACGGGGATACTATGGCTACACCTTC. Protein sequence: CAWSVRGYYGYTF.

The sample holds a few counts of this clone. The chain carries TRBV6-6 and TRBJ1-1; D is undetermined. V shed 1 base and J shed 2 bases, with 5 bases lying between them. The germline CDR1 and CDR2 sequences are MNHNY and SVGAGI (reference sequence). The CDR3 sequence is 13 residues long. The CDR3 nucleotides read TGTGCCAGCAGTTACTTGGACAACACTGAAGCTTTCTTT. Its translation is CASSYLDNTEAFF.

This clone turned up a few times. The V gene is TRBV2, the J gene TRBJ1-3; 7 bases are a match to TRBD1. The germline gives CDR1 SNHLY, CDR2 FYNNEI. There are 15 residues in the CDR3. V shed 9 bases, J shed 0 bases, and the junction held 8 bases outside the gene matches. The CDR3 reads CASTTTGASGNTIYF. Here the CDR3 DNA reads TGTGCCAGTACCACAACAGGGGCCTCTGGAAACACCATATATTTT.

The chain links TRBV15 to TRBJ1-2; D is ambiguous. Trimming left V 0 bases short and J 0 bases short, with 8 bases between. In germline, CDR1 is LNHNV, CDR2 YYDKDF (reference sequence). This CDR3 spans 15 amino acids. CDR3 amino acids: CATSRDPRANYGYTF. The CDR3 DNA reads as TGTGCCACCAGCAGAGACCCCCGAGCTAACTATGGCTACACCTTC.

V and J are TRBV5-1 and TRBJ2-7; TRBD2 matches 9 bases. The germline V gene encodes CDR1 SGHRS and CDR2 YFSETQ. This CDR3 contains 19 residues. Trimming removed 1 base from V and 2 bases from J; junction bases left unmatched: 16. The chain's CDR3 is CASSLLGSGGTLSPYEQYF. As DNA, the CDR3 is TGCGCCAGCAGCTTGCTTGGTAGCGGGGGCACGCTATCCCCCTACGAGCAGTACTTC. The complete variable domain, with remaining parts taken from reference TRBV5-1 and TRBJ2-7, reads KAGVTQTPRYLIKTRGQQVTLSCSPISGHRSVSWYQQTPGQGLQFLFEYFSETQRNKGNFPGRFSGRQFSNSRSEMNVSTLELGDSALYLCASSLLGSGGTLSPYEQYFGPGTRLTVT.

The chain links TRBV6-5 to TRBJ2-2, with unresolved D. Trimming removed 7 bases from V and 3 bases from J, with 12 bases in between. This CDR3 contains 14 residues. Per the germline V gene, CDR1 is MNHEY and CDR2 is SVGAGI. The CDR3 DNA is TGTGCCAGCAAAAATCGCGATGACACCGGGGAGCTGTTTTTT. This codes for CASKNRDDTGELFF.

V is TRBV2 and J is TRBJ2-4; D possibly uses TRBD1 or TRBD2 (5 bases each). Germline CDR1 is SNHLY and CDR2 is FYNNEI. Trimming shortened V by 4 bases and J by 6 bases, and 7 bases separated the two germline ends. The CDR3 extends over 12 amino acids. CDR3 sequence: CASSGDANIQYF. In DNA, the CDR3 is TGTGCCAGCAGTGGGGACGCAAACATTCAGTACTTC.

This sequence joins TRBV4-3 and TRBJ1-4; no reliable D call. Trimming took off 4 bases at V and 4 bases at J, with 13 bases between the two ends. CDR3 length: 15 amino acids. Germline CDR1 reads LGHNA; CDR2 reads YSLEER. CDR3 nucleotide sequence: TGCGCCAGCAGCCCTTCCGGGTGGAGTAATGAAAAACTGTTTTTT. Amino acid sequence: CASSPSGWSNEKLFF.

The V call is TRBV11-2, the J call TRBJ1-3, with TRBD1 as a possible D gene (6 bases). The germline CDR1 and CDR2 sequences are SGHAT and FQNNGV. The CDR3 is made up of 16 amino acids. V lost 5 bases, J lost 0 bases, and 14 bases lay in between. This chain's CDR3 is CASSLTTGSSGNTIYF. CDR3 in DNA: TGTGCCAGCAGCCTGACTACAGGGTCCTCTGGAAACACCATATATTTT.

This clone was recorded a few times. V is TRBV12-5 and J is TRBJ1-4; D not resolved. This CDR3 has 17 amino acids. The V end was cut by 0 bases, the J end by 7 bases, with 18 bases between. CDR1 LGHNT and CDR2 FRNRAP come from the germline V gene. CDR3 sequence reads: CASGLVRMQREGEKLFF. CDR3 sequence (DNA): TGTGCTAGTGGTTTGGTACGAATGCAGCGAGAGGGTGAAAAACTGTTTTTT.

The chain joins TRBV14 to TRBJ2-1; TRBD2 might be the D (6 bases). The V gene's germline CDR1 is SGHDN and CDR2 FVKESK. V was clipped by 3 bases and J by 9 bases, with 21 bases between them. CDR3 length: 16 residues. The CDR3: CASSHVRDSRGGEQFF. The CDR3 bases are TGTGCCAGCAGCCATGTTCGGGACTCACGGGGCGGTGAGCAGTTCTTC. Combining the CDR3 with reference TRBV14 and TRBJ2-1 gives the whole variable domain EAGVTQFPSHSVIEKGQTVTLRCDPISGHDNLYWYRRVMGKEIKFLLHFVKESKQDESGMPNNRFLAERTGGTYSTLKVQPAELEDSGVYFCASSHVRDSRGGEQFFGPGTRLTVL.

This chain links TRBV5-4 with TRBJ2-3, with TRBD2 identical over 10 bases. The CDR3 is 15 residues long. In germline, CDR1 is SGHNT, CDR2 YYREEE (reference sequence). The V and J ends lost 4 bases and 2 bases, in that order; junction bases with no gene match: 4. CDR3 in DNA: TGTGCCAGCAGCCCCACTAGCGGGAACACAGATACGCAGTATTTT. This translates into CASSPTSGNTDTQYF.

The chain couples TRBV30 to TRBJ2-1, with D hard to call. The CDR3 contains 12 residues. Per germline, CDR1 GTSNPN and CDR2 SVGIG (reference sequence). V was clipped by 0 bases and J by 10 bases, with 10 bases between them. CDR3 in DNA: TGTGCCTGGAGTGTAATGAGAGCGGAGCAGTTCTTC. It translates to CAWSVMRAEQFF. Full variable domain (remainder filled in from reference TRBV30 and TRBJ2-1): SQTIHQWPATLVQPVGSPLSLECTVEGTSNPNLYWYRQAAGRGLQLLFYSVGIGQISSEVPQNLSASRPQDRQFILSSKKLLLSDSGFYLCAWSVMRAEQFFGPGTRLTVL.

The rearrangement joins TRBV7-8 to TRBJ2-7; either TRBD1 or TRBD2 may fit D (6 bases each). Trimming removed 6 bases at V and 5 bases at J, with 17 bases between. The germline V gene has CDR1 SGHVS and CDR2 FQNEAQ. The length of the CDR3 is 14 residues. The CDR3 loop reads CASSLAKGGNEQYF. As DNA, the CDR3 is TGTGCCAGCAGTCTAGCAAAGGGGGGAAACGAGCAGTACTTC. The complete variable domain, with remaining parts taken from reference TRBV7-8 and TRBJ2-7, reads GAGVSQSPRYKVAKRGQDVALRCDPISGHVSLFWYQQALGQGPEFLTYFQNEAQLDKSGLPSDRFFAERPEGSVSTLKIQRTQQEDSAVYLCASSLAKGGNEQYFGPGTRLTVT.

This chain links TRBV5-8 with TRBJ2-7; perhaps D is TRBD1 or TRBD2 (5 bases each). The germline V gene has CDR1 SGHTS and CDR2 YDEGEE. The length of the CDR3 is 13 residues. V lost 2 bases and J lost 3, with 9 bases in between. CDR3 region: CASSFGTHYEQYF. Written as DNA, the CDR3 is TGTGCCAGCAGCTTCGGGACCCACTACGAGCAGTACTTC.

The chain employs TRBV5-1 and TRBJ2-7; D possibly corresponds to TRBD2 (6 bases). Germline loops: CDR1 SGHRS, CDR2 YFSETQ. With 4 bases removed from V and 5 bases from J, the gap between germline ends came to 22 bases. The CDR3 has 16 residues. The CDR3 bases are TGCGCCAGCAGCCCAAAACGGCCCGGGGAGGCTAACGAGCAGTACTTC. This translates into CASSPKRPGEANEQYF.

The chain uses TRBV15 and TRBJ2-3; 7 bases map to TRBD2. Germline CDR1 and CDR2: LNHNV and YYDKDF (reference sequence). There are 15 residues in the CDR3. The V and J ends lost 5 bases and 0 bases, in that order; junction bases with no gene match: 5. CDR3 amino acids: CATSRGLGSTDTQYF. For the CDR3, the DNA is TGTGCCACCAGCCGAGGACTAGGTAGCACAGATACGCAGTATTTT.

This rearrangement joins TRBV2 to TRBJ2-1, with unresolved D. V dropped 6 bases and J dropped 7 bases, with 16 bases sitting between them. Germline V gene sequence: CDR1 SNHLY, CDR2 FYNNEI. The CDR3 extends over 14 amino acids. CDR3 coding DNA: TGTGCCAGCAGGCCCTTGATGATCGGGAATGAGCAGTTCTTC. This translates into CASRPLMIGNEQFF.